This TCR beta chain was recorded in a study of T cells after yellow fever vaccination. Each CDR3 protein is one row after TCRdb ran MiXCR on the 5' RACE reads. Of about 260,000 distinct CDR3 sequences in the sample, around 3.5% were seen once. CDR1 is SEHNR and CDR2 is FQNEAQ in the germline V gene (reference sequence). The ends were cut back, 8 bases at V and 5 bases at J, with 8 bases in the middle. The CDR3 is made up of 11 amino acids. The sequence was collected from a man between 18 and 29 years old who received the YFV17D yellow fever vaccine. This chain uses TRBV7-9 with TRBJ2-3; D uncertain. The material sequenced was PBMCs, taken 15 days after the yellow fever booster vaccination. The CDR3 coding sequence is TGTGCCAGCGGCCGAAGAGATACGCAGTATTTT. Its translation is CASGRRDTQYF.